The rows below give T cell receptor beta chains drawn from one sample of a study of CD8+ T cells in alopecia areata. Profiled with immunoSEQ multiplex PCR; TCRdb holds only in-frame clones, not every one. This sample has some 130,000 clones, with almost 50% found just once. Specimen: CD8+ T cells sorted from blood, collected at week 0. The receptor set was obtained from a human donor with alopecia areata. Both conserved end residues are part of each CDR3. The D gene is left open where the match is weak. Some rows have no size entry. The others give once, few or many, or a class for an expanded clone.

j_gene	v_gene	d_gene	abundance	CDR3aa	CDR3nt
TRBJ1-5	TRBV27	TRBD1	.	CASSLAGTGLNQPQHF	TGTGCCAGCAGTTTAGCCGGGACAGGCCTCAATCAGCCCCAGCATTTT
TRBJ2-5	TRBV6-5	.	.	CASSSYGSMETQYF	TGTGCCAGCAGTTCCTATGGGTCCATGGAGACCCAGTACTTC
TRBJ2-7	TRBV12-5	.	.	CASGLVRSYEQYF	TGTGCTAGTGGTTTGGTACGGAGCTACGAGCAGTACTTC
TRBJ2-1	TRBV27	TRBD1	.	CASSPDRGDNEQFF	TGTGCCAGCAGTCCCGACAGGGGTGACAATGAGCAGTTCTTC
TRBJ2-3	TRBV21-1	.	.	CASGDRVTDTQYF	TGTGCCAGCGGGGACAGGGTCACAGATACGCAGTATTTT
TRBJ1-6	TRBV13	.	.	CASSLGTGGSPLHF	TGTGCCAGCAGCTTAGGGACAGGTGGTTCACCCCTCCACTTT
TRBJ2-1	TRBV5-1	.	.	CASSLDRSSYNEQFF	TGCGCCAGCAGCTTGGACAGGAGCTCCTACAATGAGCAGTTCTTC
TRBJ2-7	TRBV29-1	TRBD1	few	CSVEGTGGNPYEQYF	TGCAGCGTTGAAGGGACAGGGGGAAATCCCTACGAGCAGTACTTC
TRBJ2-1	TRBV25-1	.	.	CASSDMGSYNEQFF	TGTGCCAGCAGTGACATGGGCTCCTACAATGAGCAGTTCTTC
TRBJ2-1	TRBV30	.	.	CAWSVLDEYNEQFF	TGTGCCTGGAGTGTACTGGACGAATACAATGAGCAGTTCTTC
TRBJ2-1	TRBV5-4	.	.	CASSRGNNEQFF	TGTGCCAGCAGCCGGGGCAACAATGAGCAGTTCTTC
TRBJ1-3	TRBV2	.	.	CASSQTVSSGNTIYF	TGTGCCAGCAGCCAAACAGTATCTTCTGGAAACACCATATATTTT
TRBJ2-2	TRBV6-5	.	once	CASSYQGQGGTGELFF	TGTGCCAGCAGTTACCAAGGACAGGGAGGGACCGGGGAGCTGTTTTTT